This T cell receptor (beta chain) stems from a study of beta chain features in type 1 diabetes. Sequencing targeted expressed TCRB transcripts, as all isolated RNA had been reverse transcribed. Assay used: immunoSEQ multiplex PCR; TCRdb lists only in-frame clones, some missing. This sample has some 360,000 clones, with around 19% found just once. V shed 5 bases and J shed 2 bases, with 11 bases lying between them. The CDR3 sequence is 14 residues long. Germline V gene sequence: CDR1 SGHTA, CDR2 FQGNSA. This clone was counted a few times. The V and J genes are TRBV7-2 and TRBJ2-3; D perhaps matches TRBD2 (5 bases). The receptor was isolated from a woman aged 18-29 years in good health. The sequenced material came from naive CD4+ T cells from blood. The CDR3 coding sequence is TGTGCCAGCAGCCCACGGCGGGTCACAGATACGCAGTATTTT. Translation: CASSPRRVTDTQYF.